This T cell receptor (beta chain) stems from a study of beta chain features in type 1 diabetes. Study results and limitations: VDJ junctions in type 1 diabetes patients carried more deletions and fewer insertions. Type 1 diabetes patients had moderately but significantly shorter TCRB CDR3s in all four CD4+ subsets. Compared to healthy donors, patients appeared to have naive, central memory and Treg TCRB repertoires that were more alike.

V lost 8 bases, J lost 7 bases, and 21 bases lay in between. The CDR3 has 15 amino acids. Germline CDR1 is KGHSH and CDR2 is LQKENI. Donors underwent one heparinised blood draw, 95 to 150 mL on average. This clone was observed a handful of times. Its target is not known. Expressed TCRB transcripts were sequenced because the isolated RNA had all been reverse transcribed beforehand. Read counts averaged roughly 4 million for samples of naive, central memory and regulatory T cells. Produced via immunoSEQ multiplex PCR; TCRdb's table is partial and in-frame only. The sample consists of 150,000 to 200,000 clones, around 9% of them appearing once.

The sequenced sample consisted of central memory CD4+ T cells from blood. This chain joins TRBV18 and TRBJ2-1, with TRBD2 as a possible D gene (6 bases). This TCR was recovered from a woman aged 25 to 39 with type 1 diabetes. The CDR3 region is CASHARREFENEQFF. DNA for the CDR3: TGTGCCAGCCACGCACGGCGGGAATTCGAAAATGAGCAGTTCTTC.